This T cell receptor beta chain was observed in a study of cytomegalovirus exposure and HLA in healthy donors. Vbeta (60) and Jbeta (13) primers were used in the PCR. Some clones are missing from TCRdb's copy, which holds only in-frame ones; the method was immunoSEQ multiplex PCR. This table holds approximately 180,000 clones, roughly 90% found once. The V gene end was trimmed by 7 bases and the J gene end by 5 bases; junction bases not matched to a gene: 0. Germline V CDR1 and CDR2: SGDLS, YYNGEE. The CDR3 totals 11 residues. The study's findings and limits: For most TCR beta V segments, an earlier analysis put the productive rate at about 87% or about 30% of the time. The HLA-A and HLA-B alleles of most subjects were reportedly predicted accurately from TCR beta sequences.

About this clone itself: The antigen is undetermined.

Input material: PBMCs. The chain uses TRBV9 and TRBJ2-1, with 7 bases identical to TRBD2. The receptor was isolated from a girl under three years old in good health and CMV-seronegative. The CDR3 is CASGTNNEQFF. The CDR3, as DNA: TGTGCCAGCGGGACTAACAATGAGCAGTTCTTC. The whole variable domain, filled in from reference TRBV9 and TRBJ2-1, reads DSGVTQTPKHLITATGQRVTLRCSPRSGDLSVYWYQQSLDQGLQFLIQYYNGEERAKGNILERFSAQQFPDLHSELNLSSLELGDSALYFCASGTNNEQFFGPGTRLTVL.